The clone carrying this TCR delta chain is large in the sample. Its specificity is not known. Other DNA sequences of this sample code for an identical CDR3. This record belongs to a study of human gamma delta and Vdelta1 T cells. Study-level findings and limits: Reportedly, Delta One T cells were polyclonal and broadly targeted acute myeloid leukemia.

TCRdb fed the PCR reads into CATT to redo clone calling. The profile covers roughly 6,700 delta-chain clones, with 40% appearing a single time and over 5.5% taken by the ten largest. Germline V gene sequence: CDR1 TSWWSYY, CDR2 QGS. The CDR3 has 21 amino acids. Trimming removed 4 bases from V and 4 bases from J, with 31 bases in between. The receptor was isolated from a human donor in good health. Sequencing was done on a sample of Vdelta1 gamma-delta T cells from blood grown in culture (DOT cells). This chain joins TRDV1 and TRDJ2; D uncertain. This chain's CDR3 is CALGGPAPLGRTGKSTAQLFF. The CDR3 region has the DNA TGTGCTCTTGGGGGACCGGCGCCCTTGGGACGAACCGGAAAATCGACAGCACAACTCTTCTTT.